This TCR beta chain was observed in a study of graft-versus-host responses after intestinal transplantation. Study-level background: As for transplant type, recipients had multivisceral, liver-intestinal, or isolated intestinal grafts. Overall study results and limits: Some GvH clones were seen earlier in gut or blood, suggesting intestinal origin. Peak levels of circulating GvH clones tracked with early post-transplant HvG declines. Across patients carrying graft-donor T cell macrochimerism, allografts held high graft-versus-host to host-versus-graft clonal ratios.

The repertoire was sequenced with immunoSEQ multiplex PCR; TCRdb's copy has only in-frame clones and lacks some. Of 40,000 or so clones listed, 93% are singletons. The V gene's germline CDR1 is ENHRY and CDR2 SYGVKD. The CDR3 is 14 residues long. With V trimmed by 2 bases and J by 5 bases, 4 bases remained unmatched. On this clone: The antigen is not known.

Sample: PBMCs, taken 700 to 750 days after intestinal transplantation. V gene TRBV10-3 combines with J gene TRBJ1-1, with 8 nucleotides matching TRBD1. The clonotype originates from a human patient who received an intestinal transplant, so some T cells may come from the graft donor. This CDR3 reads CAISERQGSTEAFF. The DNA of the CDR3 is TGTGCCATCAGTGAGAGACAGGGGAGTACTGAAGCTTTCTTT.